A single count supports the clone carrying this TCR beta chain. The sample is drawn from a study of T cell changes during pregnancy in multiple sclerosis. The germline V gene has CDR1 MDHEN and CDR2 SYDVKM. This CDR3 is 13 amino acids long. V dropped 2 bases and J dropped 5; count of bases not matched to a gene: 0. Assay used: immunoSEQ multiplex PCR; TCRdb lists only in-frame clones, some missing. The sample includes more than 45,000 clones, roughly 93% of them seen just once. The origin of this receptor is a female donor with multiple sclerosis, enrolled in a pregnancy study. The sequenced sample was CD8+ T cells from peripheral blood mononuclear cells, obtained in the second trimester of pregnancy. V gene TRBV28 combines with J gene TRBJ1-1, with 9 nucleotides matching TRBD1. CDR3 sequence (DNA): TGTGCCAGCAGTTTAGGGACAGGGACTGAAGCTTTCTTT. Protein sequence: CASSLGTGTEAFF.